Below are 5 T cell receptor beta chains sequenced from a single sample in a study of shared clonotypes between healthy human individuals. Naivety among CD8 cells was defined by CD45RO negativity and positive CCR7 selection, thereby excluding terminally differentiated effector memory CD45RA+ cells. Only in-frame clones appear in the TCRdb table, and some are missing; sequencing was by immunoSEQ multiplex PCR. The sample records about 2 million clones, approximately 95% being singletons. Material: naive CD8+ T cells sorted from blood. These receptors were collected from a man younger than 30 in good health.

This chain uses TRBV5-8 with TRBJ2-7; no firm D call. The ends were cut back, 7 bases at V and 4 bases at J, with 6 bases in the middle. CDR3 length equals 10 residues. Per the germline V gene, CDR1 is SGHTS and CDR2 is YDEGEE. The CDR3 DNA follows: TGTGCCAGCGGGGATTACGAGCAGTACTTC. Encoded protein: CASGDYEQYF.

Written as DNA, the CDR3 is TGTGCCAGCAGTGAGCTAGCGGGGGGCTCTTACAATGAGCAGTTCTTC. It encodes CASSELAGGSYNEQFF. This sequence joins TRBV6-1 and TRBJ2-1; 11 nucleotides align to TRBD2. Germline V lookup: CDR1 MNHNS, CDR2 SASEGT. V lost 3 bases to trimming and J lost 4 bases; unmatched junction nucleotides: 5. The CDR3 contains 16 residues.

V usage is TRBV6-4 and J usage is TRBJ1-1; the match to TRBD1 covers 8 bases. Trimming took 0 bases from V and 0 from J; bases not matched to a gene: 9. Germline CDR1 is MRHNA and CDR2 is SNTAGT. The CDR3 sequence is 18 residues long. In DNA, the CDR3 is TGTGCCAGCAGTGACTCCCACCGGGACAGGATCATGAACACTGAAGCTTTCTTT. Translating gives CASSDSHRDRIMNTEAFF.

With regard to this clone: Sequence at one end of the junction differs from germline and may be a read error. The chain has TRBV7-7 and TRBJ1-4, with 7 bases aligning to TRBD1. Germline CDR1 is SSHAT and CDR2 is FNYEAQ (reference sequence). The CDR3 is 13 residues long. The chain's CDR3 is CASSLESGQPLFF. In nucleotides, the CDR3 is TGTGCTAGCAGCTTAGAGTCGGGACAGCCTCTGTTTTTT.

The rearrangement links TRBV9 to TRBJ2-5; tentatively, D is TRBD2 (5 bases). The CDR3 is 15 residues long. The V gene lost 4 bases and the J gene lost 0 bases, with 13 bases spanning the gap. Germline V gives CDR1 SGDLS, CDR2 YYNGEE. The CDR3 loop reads CASSSRSAHQETQYF. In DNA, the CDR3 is TGTGCCAGCAGCTCCCGTAGCGCGCACCAAGAGACCCAGTACTTC.